The present T cell receptor (beta chain) was sequenced within a study of cytomegalovirus exposure and HLA in healthy donors. Study background: Out of roughly 200 million T cells, an earlier analysis found about 120 million unique TCR beta sequences in total. Caucasian-associated ancestry cluster membership applied to around 80% of approximately 400 genotyped donors. Study outcomes and limitations: Cytomegalovirus-associated status was assigned to roughly 160 TCR beta chains.

A note on this clone: Its antigen is not known.

Researchers ran the PCR with 60 Vbeta and 13 Jbeta primers. Produced via immunoSEQ multiplex PCR; TCRdb's table is partial and in-frame only. The sample's table shows around 77,000 clones. Sequenced: PBMCs. The receptor comes from a middle-aged man in good health and CMV-seropositive.

CDR3 coding DNA: TGTGCCATCGGGGCCCGTGGGCTGAACACTGAAGCTTTCTTT. It codes for CAIGARGLNTEAFF. The chain links TRBV10-3 to TRBJ1-1, with D tentatively TRBD1 (5 bases). Per germline, CDR1 ENHRY and CDR2 SYGVKD. The CDR3 totals 14 residues. V shed 8 bases and J shed 0 bases, with 13 bases lying between them.